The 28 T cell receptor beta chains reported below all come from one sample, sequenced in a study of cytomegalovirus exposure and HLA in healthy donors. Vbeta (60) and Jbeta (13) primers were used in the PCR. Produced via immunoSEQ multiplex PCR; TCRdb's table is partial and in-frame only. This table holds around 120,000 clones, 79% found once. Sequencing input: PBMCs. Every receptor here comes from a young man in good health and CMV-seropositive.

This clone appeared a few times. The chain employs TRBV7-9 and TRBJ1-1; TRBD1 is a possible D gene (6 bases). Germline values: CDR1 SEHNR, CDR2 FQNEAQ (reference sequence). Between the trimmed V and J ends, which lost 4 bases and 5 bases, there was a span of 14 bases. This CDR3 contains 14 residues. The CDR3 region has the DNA TGTGCCAGCAGCTCAAGACAGCAGGGGACTGAAGCTTTCTTT. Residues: CASSSRQQGTEAFF.

The CDR3 DNA reads TGTGCCAGCAGTTCCCTCGTCGGGTACGAGCAGTACTTC. Its translation: CASSSLVGYEQYF. The chain combines TRBV6-5 with TRBJ2-7; D is ambiguous. Germline values: CDR1 MNHEY, CDR2 SVGAGI. V lost 4 bases and J lost 4, with 11 bases in between. The CDR3 sequence is 13 residues long.

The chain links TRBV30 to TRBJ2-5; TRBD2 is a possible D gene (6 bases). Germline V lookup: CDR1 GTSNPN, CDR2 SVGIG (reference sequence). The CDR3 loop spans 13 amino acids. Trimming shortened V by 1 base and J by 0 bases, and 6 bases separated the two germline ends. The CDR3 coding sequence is TGTGCCTGGAGTGGGGACTACCAAGAGACCCAGTACTTC. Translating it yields CAWSGDYQETQYF. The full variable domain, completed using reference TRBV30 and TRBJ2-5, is SQTIHQWPATLVQPVGSPLSLECTVEGTSNPNLYWYRQAAGRGLQLLFYSVGIGQISSEVPQNLSASRPQDRQFILSSKKLLLSDSGFYLCAWSGDYQETQYFGPGTRLLVL.

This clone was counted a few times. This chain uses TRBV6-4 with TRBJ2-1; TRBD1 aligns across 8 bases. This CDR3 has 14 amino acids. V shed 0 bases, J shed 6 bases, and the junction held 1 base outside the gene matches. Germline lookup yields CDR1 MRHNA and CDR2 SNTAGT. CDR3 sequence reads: CASSDSQGANEQFF. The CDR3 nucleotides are TGTGCCAGCAGTGACTCGCAGGGGGCCAATGAGCAGTTCTTC.

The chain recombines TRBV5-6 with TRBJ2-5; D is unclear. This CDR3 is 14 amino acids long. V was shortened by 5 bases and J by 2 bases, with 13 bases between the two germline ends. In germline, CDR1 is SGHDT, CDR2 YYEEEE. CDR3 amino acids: CASRSSQTQETQYF. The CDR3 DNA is TGTGCCAGCAGATCGTCACAGACACAAGAGACCCAGTACTTC.

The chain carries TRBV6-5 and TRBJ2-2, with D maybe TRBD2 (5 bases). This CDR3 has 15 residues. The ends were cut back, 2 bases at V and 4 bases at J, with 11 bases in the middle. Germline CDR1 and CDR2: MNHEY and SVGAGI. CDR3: CASSYEGMGTGELFF. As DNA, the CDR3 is TGTGCCAGCAGTTACGAGGGTATGGGCACCGGGGAGCTGTTTTTT.

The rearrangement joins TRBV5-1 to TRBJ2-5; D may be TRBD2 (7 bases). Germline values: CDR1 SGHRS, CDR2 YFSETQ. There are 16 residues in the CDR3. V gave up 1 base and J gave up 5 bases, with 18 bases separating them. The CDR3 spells CASSLRGGAPGETQYF. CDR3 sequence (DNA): TGCGCCAGCAGCTTGCGCGGGGGCGCCCCGGGGGAGACCCAGTACTTC.

The CDR3, as DNA: TGTGCCAGTAGTATACCCGCTCGGGAGGAGCAGTACTTC. Translating it yields CASSIPAREEQYF. The chain employs TRBV19 and TRBJ2-7, with D possibly being TRBD2 (6 bases). V was pared by 2 bases and J by 7 bases, with 12 bases between. CDR3 length equals 13 residues. Per germline, CDR1 LNHDA and CDR2 SQIVND (reference sequence).

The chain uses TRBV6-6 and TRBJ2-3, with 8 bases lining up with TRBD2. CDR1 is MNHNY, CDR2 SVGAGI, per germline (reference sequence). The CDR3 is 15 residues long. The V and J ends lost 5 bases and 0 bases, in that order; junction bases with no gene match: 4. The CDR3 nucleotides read TGTGCCAGCAGTCGGACTAGCCCTAGCACAGATACGCAGTATTTT. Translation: CASSRTSPSTDTQYF.

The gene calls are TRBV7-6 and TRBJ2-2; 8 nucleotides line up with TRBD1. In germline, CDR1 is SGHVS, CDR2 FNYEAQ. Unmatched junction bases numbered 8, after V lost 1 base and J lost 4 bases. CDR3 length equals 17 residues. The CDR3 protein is CASSLDRRGLPTGELFF. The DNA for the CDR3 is TGTGCCAGCAGCTTAGATCGCAGGGGGCTTCCCACCGGGGAGCTGTTTTTT.

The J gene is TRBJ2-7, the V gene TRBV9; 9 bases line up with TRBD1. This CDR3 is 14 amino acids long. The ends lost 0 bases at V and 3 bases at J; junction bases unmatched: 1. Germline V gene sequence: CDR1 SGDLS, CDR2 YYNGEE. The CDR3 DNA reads TGTGCCAGCAGCGTAGGGACAGGGGTCTACGAGCAGTACTTC. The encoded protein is CASSVGTGVYEQYF.

The CDR3 reads CASSPGPSGSTDTQYF. The CDR3 nucleotides are TGTGCCAGCAGTCCTGGGCCTAGCGGGTCTACAGATACGCAGTATTTT. The gene calls are TRBV2 and TRBJ2-3; TRBD2 agrees at 8 bases. Germline CDR1 and CDR2: SNHLY and FYNNEI. V gave up 5 bases and J gave up 3 bases; unmatched junction bases: 10. CDR3 size: 16 residues.

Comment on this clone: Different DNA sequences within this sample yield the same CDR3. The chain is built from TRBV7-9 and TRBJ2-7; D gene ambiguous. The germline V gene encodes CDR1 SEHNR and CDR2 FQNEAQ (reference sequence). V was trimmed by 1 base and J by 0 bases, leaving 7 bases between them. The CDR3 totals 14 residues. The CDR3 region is CASSLDAGSYEQYF. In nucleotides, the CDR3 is TGTGCCAGCAGCTTAGATGCAGGCTCCTACGAGCAGTACTTC. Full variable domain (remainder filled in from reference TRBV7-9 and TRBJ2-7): DTGVSQNPRHKITKRGQNVTFRCDPISEHNRLYWYRQTLGQGPEFLTYFQNEAQLEKSRLLSDRFSAERPKGSFSTLEIQRTEQGDSAMYLCASSLDAGSYEQYFGPGTRLTVT.

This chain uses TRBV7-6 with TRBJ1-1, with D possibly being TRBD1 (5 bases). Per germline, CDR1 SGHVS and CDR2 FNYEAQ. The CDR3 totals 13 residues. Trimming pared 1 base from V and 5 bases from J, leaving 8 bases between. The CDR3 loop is CASSLERTTEAFF. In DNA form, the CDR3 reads TGTGCCAGCAGCTTAGAGAGGACAACTGAAGCTTTCTTT.

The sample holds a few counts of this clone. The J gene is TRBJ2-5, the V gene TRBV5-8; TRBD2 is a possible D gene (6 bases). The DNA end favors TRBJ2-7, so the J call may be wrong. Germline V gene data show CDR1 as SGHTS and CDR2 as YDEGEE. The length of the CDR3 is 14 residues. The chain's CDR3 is CASSLVSGEYEQYF. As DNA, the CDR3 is TGTGCCAGCAGCTTGGTTAGCGGCGAATACGAGCAGTACTTC.

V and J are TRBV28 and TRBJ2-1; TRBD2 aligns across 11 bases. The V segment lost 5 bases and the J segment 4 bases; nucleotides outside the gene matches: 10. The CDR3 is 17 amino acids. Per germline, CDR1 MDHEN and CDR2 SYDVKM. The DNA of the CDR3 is TGTGCCAGCAGTGGACCTCCCCGACTAGCGGGATACAATGAGCAGTTCTTC. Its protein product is CASSGPPRLAGYNEQFF.

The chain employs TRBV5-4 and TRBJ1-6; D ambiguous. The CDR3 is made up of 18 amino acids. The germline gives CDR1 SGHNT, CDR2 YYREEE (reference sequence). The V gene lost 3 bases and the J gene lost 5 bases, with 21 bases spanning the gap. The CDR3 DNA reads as TGTGCCAGCAGCTCCGGGAACACCGGGCCAGCACATAATTCACCCCTCCACTTT. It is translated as CASSSGNTGPAHNSPLHF.

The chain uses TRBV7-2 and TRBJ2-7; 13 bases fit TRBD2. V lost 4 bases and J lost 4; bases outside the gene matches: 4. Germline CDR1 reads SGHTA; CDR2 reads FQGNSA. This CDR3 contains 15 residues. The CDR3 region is CASSSTSGRVYEQYF. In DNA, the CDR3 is TGTGCCAGCAGCTCAACTAGCGGGAGGGTTTACGAGCAGTACTTC.

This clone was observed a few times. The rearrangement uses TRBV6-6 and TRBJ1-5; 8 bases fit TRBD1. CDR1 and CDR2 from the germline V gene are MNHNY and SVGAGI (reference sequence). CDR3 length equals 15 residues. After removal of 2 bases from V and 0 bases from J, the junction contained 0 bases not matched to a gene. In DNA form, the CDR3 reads TGTGCCAGCAGTTACGACAGGGGTAGCAATCAGCCCCAGCATTTT. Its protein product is CASSYDRGSNQPQHF.

Written as DNA, the CDR3 is TGTGCCAGCAGTTACTCGGGCCCCTACGAGCAGTACTTC. The encoded protein is CASSYSGPYEQYF. This chain connects TRBV6-5 to TRBJ2-7; no clear D gene. The CDR3 is made up of 13 amino acids. Germline V CDR1 and CDR2: MNHEY, SVGAGI. Between the trimmed V and J ends, which lost 0 bases and 2 bases, there was a span of 5 bases.

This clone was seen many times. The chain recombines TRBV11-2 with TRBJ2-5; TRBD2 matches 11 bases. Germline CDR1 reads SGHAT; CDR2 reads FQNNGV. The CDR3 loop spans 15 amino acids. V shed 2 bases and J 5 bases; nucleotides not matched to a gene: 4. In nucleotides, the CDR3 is TGTGCCAGCAGCTTACTAGCGGGGGGCGGGGAGACCCAGTACTTC. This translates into CASSLLAGGGETQYF. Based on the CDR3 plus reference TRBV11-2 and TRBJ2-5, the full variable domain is EAGVAQSPRYKIIEKRQSVAFWCNPISGHATLYWYQQILGQGPKLLIQFQNNGVVDDSQLPKDRFSAERLKGVDSTLKIQPAKLEDSAVYLCASSLLAGGGETQYFGPGTRLLVL.

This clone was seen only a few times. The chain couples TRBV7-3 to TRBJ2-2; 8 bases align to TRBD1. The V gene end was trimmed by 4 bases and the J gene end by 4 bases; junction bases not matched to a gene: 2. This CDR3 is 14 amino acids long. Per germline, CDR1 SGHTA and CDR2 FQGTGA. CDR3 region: CASSSDRGTGELFF. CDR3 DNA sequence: TGTGCCAGCAGCTCCGACAGGGGCACCGGGGAGCTGTTTTTT.

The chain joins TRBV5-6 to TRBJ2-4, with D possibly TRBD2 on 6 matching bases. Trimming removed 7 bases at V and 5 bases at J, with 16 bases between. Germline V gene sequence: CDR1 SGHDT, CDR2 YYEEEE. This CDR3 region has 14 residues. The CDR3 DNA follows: TGTGCCAGCTGTACTCTAGGGAGGCAAAACATTCAGTACTTC. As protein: CASCTLGRQNIQYF.

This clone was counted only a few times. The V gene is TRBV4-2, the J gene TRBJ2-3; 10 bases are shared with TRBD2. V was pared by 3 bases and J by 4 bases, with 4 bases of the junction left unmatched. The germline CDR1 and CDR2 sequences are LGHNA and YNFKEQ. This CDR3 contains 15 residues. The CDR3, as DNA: TGTGCCAGCAGCCATGTAGCGGGGGGCCCAGATACGCAGTATTTT. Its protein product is CASSHVAGGPDTQYF.

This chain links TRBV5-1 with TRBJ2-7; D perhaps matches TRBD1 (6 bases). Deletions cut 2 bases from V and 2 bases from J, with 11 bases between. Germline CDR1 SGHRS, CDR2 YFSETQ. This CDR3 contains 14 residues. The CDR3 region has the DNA TGCGCCAGCAGCTTCTCAGGGGCCACCTACGAGCAGTACTTC. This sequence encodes CASSFSGATYEQYF.

CDR3 coding DNA: TGTGCCACCAGGGAGGGGGGGGCCGGGGAGACCCAGTACTTC. It encodes CATREGGAGETQYF. The gene calls are TRBV15 and TRBJ2-5; perhaps TRBD2 as D (7 bases). Germline V lookup: CDR1 LNHNV, CDR2 YYDKDF (reference sequence). The CDR3 length is 14 residues. The V and J ends lost 6 bases and 5 bases respectively, with 16 bases between them.

CDR3 nucleotides: TGTGCCAGCTCACCAGCGAGTAATAGCAATCAGCCCCAGCATTTT. It specifies CASSPASNSNQPQHF. The chain is built from TRBV18 and TRBJ1-5; D is undetermined. The CDR3 contains 15 residues. Trimming shortened V by 2 bases and J by 0 bases, and 8 bases separated the two germline ends. Germline-derived CDR1 and CDR2 are KGHSH and LQKENI.

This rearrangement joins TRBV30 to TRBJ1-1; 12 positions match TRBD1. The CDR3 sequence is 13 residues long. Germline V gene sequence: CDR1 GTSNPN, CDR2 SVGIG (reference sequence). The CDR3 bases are TGTGCGGGGGACAGGGGGCATGGCACTGAAGCTTTCTTT. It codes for CAGDRGHGTEAFF.